This is a list of T cell receptor beta chains from one sample in a study of T cells after yellow fever vaccination. Each CDR3 protein gets one entry after TCRdb re-called the 5' RACE reads with MiXCR. The table lists approximately 580,000 distinct CDR3 sequences, around a sixth of them singletons. The specimen was PBMCs, collected 5 days after the first yellow fever vaccination. These receptors all stem from a man aged 18 to 30 who received the YFV17D yellow fever vaccine. Each CDR3 is given with its conserved first and last residue. A D gene is named only where the DNA matches it firmly. Not every row has a clone size; where given, it reads once, few, many or a size class.

abundance,v_gene,j_gene,d_gene,CDR3aa,CDR3nt
NA,TRBV4-1,TRBJ1-2,NA,CASSQDYGRGRGYTF,TGCGCCAGCAGCCAAGATTATGGCAGGGGACGTGGCTACACCTTC
NA,TRBV7-9,TRBJ1-6,NA,CASTTAGGLHF,TGTGCCAGCACCACCGCGGGGGGGCTCCACTTT
once,TRBV24-1,TRBJ2-3,NA,CATSGAGEVDTQYF,TGTGCCACCAGTGGGGCAGGGGAGGTTGATACGCAGTATTTT
NA,TRBV24-1,TRBJ2-1,TRBD2,CATSDPRLANEQFF,TGTGCCACCAGTGATCCCCGACTAGCGAATGAGCAGTTCTTC
few,TRBV7-6,TRBJ2-3,TRBD2,CASSFRWGSGVTDTQYF,TGTGCCAGCAGCTTTCGCTGGGGTAGCGGGGTCACAGATACGCAGTATTTT
NA,TRBV3-1,TRBJ1-2,NA,CASSQNRGRNYGYTF,TGTGCCAGCAGCCAAAATCGGGGACGTAACTATGGCTACACCTTC
NA,TRBV7-9,TRBJ1-1,NA,CASSLQAEAFF,TGTGCCAGCAGCTTGCAGGCTGAAGCTTTCTTT
NA,TRBV30,TRBJ1-4,NA,CAWTGQNNEKLFF,TGTGCCTGGACCGGACAGAATAATGAAAAACTGTTTTTT
NA,TRBV2,TRBJ2-3,NA,CARPTENTDTQYF,TGTGCCAGGCCGACAGAGAACACAGATACGCAGTATTTT
NA,TRBV4-1,TRBJ1-2,NA,CASSQLRGQNYGYTF,TGCGCCAGCAGCCAATTGAGAGGCCAGAACTATGGCTACACCTTC
few,TRBV4-3,TRBJ1-5,TRBD1,CASSQYRGINQPQHF,TGCGCCAGCAGCCAGTACAGGGGGATCAATCAGCCCCAGCATTTT
NA,TRBV6-5,TRBJ1-4,NA,CASSYTGAEAEKLFF,TGTGCCAGCAGTTACACCGGGGCGGAAGCCGAAAAACTGTTTTTT
NA,TRBV30,TRBJ1-2,NA,CAWSASWGDGYTF,TGTGCCTGGAGTGCATCTTGGGGGGACGGCTACACCTTC
NA,TRBV6-5,TRBJ1-3,TRBD1,CASSYTQGAALSSGNTIYF,TGTGCCAGCAGTTACACACAGGGGGCAGCGCTTTCCTCTGGAAACACCATATATTTT
many,TRBV11-2,TRBJ2-7,NA,CASSNYEQYF,TGTGCCAGCAGCAACTACGAGCAGTACTTC
few,TRBV10-3,TRBJ2-3,NA,CAISEFPGTDTQYF,TGTGCCATCAGTGAATTCCCGGGTACAGATACGCAGTATTTT
few,TRBV5-1,TRBJ2-5,NA,CASSLAQGGGETQYF,TGCGCCAGCAGCTTGGCCCAGGGAGGAGGAGAGACCCAGTACTTC
NA,TRBV4-1,TRBJ2-7,TRBD1,CASSPIGQGAYEQYF,TGCGCCAGCAGCCCGATAGGGCAGGGGGCCTACGAGCAGTACTTC
NA,TRBV19,TRBJ2-6,NA,CASSIAYSGANVLTF,TGTGCCAGTAGTATAGCTTACTCTGGGGCCAACGTCCTGACTTTC
NA,TRBV20-1,TRBJ1-6,NA,CSGGDSSPLHF,TGCAGTGGGGGAGACAGCTCACCCCTCCACTTT
NA,TRBV12-3/TRBV12-4,TRBJ2-1,TRBD2,CASSPYRTSGEQFF,TGTGCCAGCAGTCCCTACAGGACTAGCGGGGAGCAGTTCTTC
NA,TRBV28,TRBJ1-2,TRBD1,CASSGQGFGYGYTF,TGTGCCAGCAGTGGACAGGGGTTCGGCTATGGCTACACCTTC
NA,TRBV24-1,TRBJ1-2,TRBD1,CATSDSQGAGGYTF,TGTGCCACCAGTGATTCCCAGGGGGCGGGTGGCTACACCTTC
few,TRBV7-2,TRBJ2-1,TRBD2,CASSYRTSGGPRNEQFF,TGTGCCAGCAGTTACCGGACTAGCGGGGGCCCACGGAATGAGCAGTTCTTC
NA,TRBV29-1,TRBJ2-1,TRBD2,CSVEAPVGLAGRPGEQFF,TGCAGCGTTGAAGCCCCAGTGGGGTTAGCGGGGCGGCCGGGGGAGCAGTTCTTC
few,TRBV25-1,TRBJ2-3,NA,CASSANRGGTDTQYF,TGTGCCAGCAGTGCGAACAGGGGAGGGACAGATACGCAGTATTTT
few,TRBV12-3/TRBV12-4,TRBJ1-2,NA,CASSRTGHGYTF,TGTGCCAGCAGCCGAACAGGGCATGGCTACACCTTC
NA,TRBV5-1,TRBJ2-3,NA,CASSLATRGKQDTQYF,TGCGCCAGCAGCTTGGCCACGAGGGGGAAGCAAGATACGCAGTATTTT